This T cell receptor beta chain came from a study of metastatic and nonmetastatic thyroid tumors. Not a single patient had been given any form of treatment at any point before undergoing thyroid surgery. This clone was seen repeatedly, ten times or more. The same CDR3 arises from other DNA sequences in this sample as well. TCRdb re-processed the PCR reads through MiXCR. This table has almost 35,000 clones, less than 20% appearing once. Trimming shortened V by 6 bases and J by 0 bases, and 9 bases separated the two germline ends. This CDR3 has 14 residues. Sequenced: blood. The receptor was derived from a female donor with papillary thyroid cancer or a benign thyroid nodule (not recorded which). Some clones in this sample may be carry-over from other donors' samples. The chain recombines TRBV12-3 or TRBV12-4 with TRBJ2-1; D may be TRBD2 (6 bases). DNA of the CDR3: TGTGCCAGCAGAGGAGGGAGCTCCTACAATGAGCAGTTCTTC. It specifies CASRGGSSYNEQFF.